One sample yielded the 20 T cell receptor beta chains listed below, sequenced in a study of blood T cell repertoires in COVID-19. Profiling relied on immunoSEQ multiplex PCR, and the TCRdb table lists in-frame clones only, not all of them. Of about 370,000 clones in the sample, roughly 89% were seen once. The sample consisted of PBMCs or T cells enriched from blood (not recorded which). These receptors came from a woman between 25 and 40 years old who had recovered from COVID-19.

With respect to this clone: Within the sample, other DNA sequences also encode this same CDR3. This sequence joins TRBV27 and TRBJ1-5; 7 bases line up with TRBD1. This CDR3 region has 14 residues. The V segment lost 3 bases and the J segment 2 bases; nucleotides outside the gene matches: 1. Germline-derived CDR1 and CDR2 are MNHEY and SMNVEV (reference sequence). CDR3 nucleotide sequence: TGTGCCAGCAGTTTCACAGGGGGCAATCAGCCCCAGCATTTT. Translation gives CASSFTGGNQPQHF.

The V call is TRBV7-9, the J call TRBJ1-6; 10 positions match TRBD1. J gave up 6 bases and V 5 bases, and 1 base lay outside the gene matches. Per germline, CDR1 SEHNR and CDR2 FQNEAQ (reference sequence). This CDR3 is built from 14 residues. Here the CDR3 reads CASSGDRGNSPLHF. The CDR3 DNA is TGTGCCAGCAGCGGGGACAGGGGTAATTCACCCCTCCACTTT.

The chain recombines TRBV4-3 with TRBJ2-2; tentative D call: TRBD2 (6 bases). The germline V gene has CDR1 LGHNA and CDR2 YSLEER. The CDR3 covers 15 residues. V lost 2 bases to trimming and J lost 4 bases, with 11 bases between them. CDR3 DNA: TGCGCCAGCAGCCAATCGGCGGGATTCACCGGGGAGCTGTTTTTT. Translated: CASSQSAGFTGELFF.

The chain joins TRBV2 to TRBJ1-1; 9 positions agree with TRBD1. After removal of 6 bases from V and 0 bases from J, the junction contained 2 bases not matched to a gene. CDR3 length: 14 amino acids. CDR1 and CDR2 from the germline V gene are SNHLY and FYNNEI. The CDR3 DNA is TGTGCCAGCAGGGACAGGGGAATGAACACTGAAGCTTTCTTT. It yields the protein CASRDRGMNTEAFF.

The chain carries TRBV12-3 or TRBV12-4 and TRBJ2-3, with unresolved D. The CDR3 runs 10 residues. V lost 4 bases and J 8 bases, leaving 4 bases between the germline ends. CDR3 sequence reads: CASSYGTQYF. The CDR3 coding sequence is TGTGCCAGCAGTTACGGTACGCAGTATTTT.

The chain joins TRBV7-9 to TRBJ2-7; 9 bases are shared with TRBD2. Trimming at V came to 4 bases and at J to 4 bases, leaving 11 bases not matched to a gene. Germline loops: CDR1 SEHNR, CDR2 FQNEAQ (reference sequence). The length of the CDR3 is 16 residues. The CDR3 sequence is CASSSLKGTSRYEQYF. CDR3 in DNA: TGTGCCAGCAGCTCTCTCAAGGGGACTAGCAGGTACGAGCAGTACTTC.

The CDR3: CASSIQGANYGYTF. The CDR3 DNA follows: TGTGCCAGTAGTATCCAGGGGGCAAACTATGGCTACACCTTC. The J gene is TRBJ1-2, the V gene TRBV19; TRBD1 aligns across 8 bases. Germline CDR1 reads LNHDA; CDR2 reads SQIVND (reference sequence). The CDR3 is 14 amino acids. The V and J ends lost 3 bases and 2 bases, in that order; junction bases with no gene match: 2.

In its sample, this clone was seen once. The V and J genes are TRBV5-6 and TRBJ2-5, with 9 bases that match TRBD1. Germline V gene sequence: CDR1 SGHDT, CDR2 YYEEEE. The CDR3 consists of 15 residues. V shed 3 bases and J 5 bases; nucleotides not matched to a gene: 8. DNA of the CDR3: TGTGCCAGCAGCTCCGGGACAGGGTTGTGGGAGACCCAGTACTTC. Protein product: CASSSGTGLWETQYF.

The chain is built from TRBV5-4 and TRBJ1-2; 11 bases are shared with TRBD1. The CDR3 covers 17 residues. Trimming removed 3 bases from V and 0 bases from J; junction bases left unmatched: 7. The germline V gene encodes CDR1 SGHNT and CDR2 YYREEE (reference sequence). The CDR3 region has the DNA TGTGCCAGCAGCTCCCCGGGACAGGGGGAGCCTAACTATGGCTACACCTTC. Its protein is CASSSPGQGEPNYGYTF.

The chain uses TRBV7-9 and TRBJ2-7; 7 bases are a match to TRBD2. Germline V lookup: CDR1 SEHNR, CDR2 FQNEAQ (reference sequence). With V trimmed by 5 bases and J by 7 bases, 8 bases remained unmatched. CDR3 length: 13 residues. The DNA of the CDR3 is TGTGCCAGCAGCCCCCGGGGAGGGGATGAGCAGTACTTC. Residues: CASSPRGGDEQYF.

The chain carries TRBV10-2 and TRBJ2-7; 9 bases match TRBD1. V was clipped by 6 bases and J by 7 bases; unmatched bases: 7. Germline assignment: CDR1 WSHSY and CDR2 SAAADI. The CDR3 contains 13 residues. The CDR3 DNA reads as TGCGCCAGCAGCTGGGACAGGGAGGGGGAGCAGTACTTC. This codes for CASSWDREGEQYF.

The rearrangement links TRBV18 to TRBJ2-5, with TRBD1 matching 7 bases. This CDR3 has 13 amino acids. Trimming at V came to 5 bases and at J to 5 bases, leaving 5 bases not matched to a gene. The germline gives CDR1 KGHSH, CDR2 LQKENI. In DNA form, the CDR3 reads TGTGCCAGCTCATCGACAGGGATGGAGACCCAGTACTTC. This translates into CASSSTGMETQYF.

The J gene is TRBJ1-2, the V gene TRBV20-1, with D unclear. The CDR3 spans 11 residues. Trimming removed 5 bases from V and 3 bases from J, with 7 bases in between. The V gene's germline CDR1 is DFQATT and CDR2 SNEGSKA (reference sequence). For the CDR3, the DNA is TGCAGTGCTTATGGCCACTATGGCTACACCTTC. Protein: CSAYGHYGYTF.

The sample holds one count of this clone. The chain uses TRBV11-2 and TRBJ2-2; 7 bases map to TRBD1. Germline lookup yields CDR1 SGHAT and CDR2 FQNNGV. CDR3 length: 15 amino acids. After removal of 3 bases from V and 1 base from J, the junction contained 2 bases not matched to a gene. DNA of the CDR3: TGTGCCAGCAGCTTGACAGGGTGGAACACCGGGGAGCTGTTTTTT. It encodes CASSLTGWNTGELFF.

The V call is TRBV6-4, the J call TRBJ1-2, with TRBD1 matching over 7 bases. CDR1 is MRHNA, CDR2 SNTAGT, per germline. This CDR3 region has 14 residues. Trimming removed 6 bases from V and 4 bases from J; junction bases left unmatched: 8. The DNA for the CDR3 is TGTGCCAGCAGCCAAGCCAGGGGGACCTATGGCTACACCTTC. Residues: CASSQARGTYGYTF.

V is TRBV10-1 and J is TRBJ2-2, with D tentatively TRBD1 (6 bases). V was cut by 2 bases and J by 6 bases, with 13 bases left in between. CDR3 length: 15 residues. Germline V lookup: CDR1 WNHNN, CDR2 SYGVQD (reference sequence). This chain's CDR3 is CASSEVRGGAGELFF. As DNA, the CDR3 is TGCGCCAGCAGTGAGGTCAGGGGTGGTGCCGGGGAGCTGTTTTTT.

The chain links TRBV7-6 to TRBJ2-5; 9 bases fit TRBD1. V dropped 5 bases and J dropped 4; count of bases not matched to a gene: 8. Germline assignment: CDR1 SGHVS and CDR2 FNYEAQ. The CDR3 length is 15 residues. The CDR3 sequence is CASSLGTGGRETQYF. As DNA, the CDR3 is TGTGCCAGCAGCCTTGGAACAGGGGGCAGAGAGACCCAGTACTTC.

This chain joins TRBV10-1 and TRBJ2-1; 10 bases are shared with TRBD2. Losses at the gene ends were 3 bases for V and 5 bases for J; bases not matched to a gene: 4. Germline values: CDR1 WNHNN, CDR2 SYGVQD (reference sequence). The CDR3 loop spans 15 amino acids. In DNA form, the CDR3 reads TGCGCCAGCAGTGAAGGACTAGCGGTAAACAATGAGCAGTTCTTC. This encodes CASSEGLAVNNEQFF.

V gene TRBV7-8 combines with J gene TRBJ1-2, with 8 bases lining up with TRBD1. The CDR3 sequence is 15 residues long. V lost 5 bases to trimming and J lost 2 bases; unmatched junction nucleotides: 7. CDR1 SGHVS and CDR2 FQNEAQ come from the germline V gene. CDR3 loop: CASSPRTGWNYGYTF. CDR3 nucleotide sequence: TGTGCCAGCAGCCCCCGGACAGGGTGGAACTATGGCTACACCTTC. Complete variable domain (other parts from reference TRBV7-8 and TRBJ1-2): GAGVSQSPRYKVAKRGQDVALRCDPISGHVSLFWYQQALGQGPEFLTYFQNEAQLDKSGLPSDRFFAERPEGSVSTLKIQRTQQEDSAVYLCASSPRTGWNYGYTFGSGTRLTVV.

The chain recombines TRBV20-1 with TRBJ2-7; 9 positions match TRBD2. The CDR3 contains 14 residues. V lost 3 bases and J lost 4; bases outside the gene matches: 7. The V gene's germline CDR1 is DFQATT and CDR2 SNEGSKA (reference sequence). CDR3 in amino acids: CSASRVAGEYEQYF. The CDR3 region has the DNA TGCAGTGCTAGTCGGGTAGCGGGAGAATACGAGCAGTACTTC.